The source of this T cell receptor (beta chain) is a study of T cell responses to AZD1222 COVID-19 vaccine. Here immunoSEQ multiplex PCR was the method, and the copy in TCRdb shows in-frame clones only, minus some. Of some 190,000 clones listed, approximately 92% are singletons. Overall study results and limits: Vaccination with two AZD1222 doses was followed by a rise in Spike-specific TCR breadth and depth. Sampling that yielded the repertoires occurred only after the peak T cell response.

Of note for this clone: Antigen: not known.

The germline CDR1 and CDR2 sequences are KGHSH and LQKENI. The CDR3 runs 16 residues. Trimming shortened V by 6 bases and J by 10 bases, and 22 bases separated the two germline ends. The sequencing used peripheral blood, collected on day 0 of AZD1222 vaccination. This clonotype was sampled from an adult in good health. The chain uses TRBV18 and TRBJ1-6; perhaps TRBD1 as D (5 bases). CDR3 DNA: TGTGCCAGCTCCCTCCTCCCCGGAGGGGATCAGTCACCCCTCCACTTT. It yields the protein CASSLLPGGDQSPLHF.